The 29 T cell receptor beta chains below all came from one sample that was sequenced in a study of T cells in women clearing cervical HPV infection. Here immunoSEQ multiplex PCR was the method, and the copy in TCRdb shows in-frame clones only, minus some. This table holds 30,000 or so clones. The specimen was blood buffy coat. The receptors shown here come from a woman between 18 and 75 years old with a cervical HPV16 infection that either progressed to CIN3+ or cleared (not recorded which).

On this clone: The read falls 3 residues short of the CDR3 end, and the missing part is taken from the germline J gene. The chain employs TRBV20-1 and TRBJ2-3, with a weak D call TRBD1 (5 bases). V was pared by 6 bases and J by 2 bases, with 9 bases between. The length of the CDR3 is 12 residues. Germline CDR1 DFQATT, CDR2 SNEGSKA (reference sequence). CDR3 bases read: TGCAGTGCGATGGACAACACAGATACG. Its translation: CSAMDNTDT. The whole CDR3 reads CSAMDNTDTQYF.

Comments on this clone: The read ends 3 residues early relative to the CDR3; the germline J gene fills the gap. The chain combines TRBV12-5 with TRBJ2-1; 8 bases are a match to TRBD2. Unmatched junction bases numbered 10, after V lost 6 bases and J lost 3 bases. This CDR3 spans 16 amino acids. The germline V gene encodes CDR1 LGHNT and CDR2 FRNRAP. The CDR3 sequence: CASGQVTSGFYNEQFF. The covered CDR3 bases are TGTGCTAGTGGCCAAGTAACTAGCGGCTTCTACAATGAG.

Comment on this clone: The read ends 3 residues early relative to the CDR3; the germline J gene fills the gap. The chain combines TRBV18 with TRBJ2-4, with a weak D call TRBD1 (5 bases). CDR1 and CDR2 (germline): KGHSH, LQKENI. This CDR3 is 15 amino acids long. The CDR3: CASSPPKGRGYGQYF. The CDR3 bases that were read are TGTGCCAGCTCACCACCGAAGGGGCGCGGCTATGGT.

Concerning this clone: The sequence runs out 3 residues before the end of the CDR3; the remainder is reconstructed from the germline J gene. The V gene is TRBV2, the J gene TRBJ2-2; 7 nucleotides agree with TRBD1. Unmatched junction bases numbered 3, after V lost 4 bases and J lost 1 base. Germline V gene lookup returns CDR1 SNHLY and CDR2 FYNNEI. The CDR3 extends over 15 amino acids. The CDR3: CASSARTGNTGELFF. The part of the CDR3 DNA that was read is TGTGCCAGCAGTGCCCGGACAGGGAACACCGGGGAG.

The CDR3 protein is CASNGGPSTDTQYF. The sequenced CDR3 bases are TGTGCCAGCAACGGGGGACCTAGCACAGATACG. The V call is TRBV9, the J call TRBJ2-3; maybe TRBD2 (6 bases). The DNA ends 3 residues before the CDR3 does, and the rest of the CDR3 is filled in from the germline J gene. The V and J ends lost 6 bases and 0 bases respectively, with 11 bases between them. The germline CDR1 and CDR2 sequences are SGDLS and YYNGEE. The CDR3 is 14 residues long.

The sequenced CDR3 bases are TGTGCCAGCTCACTCGGTGACAGATCCGGCGAC. The encoded protein is CASSLGDRSGD. The whole CDR3 is CASSLGDRSGDYTF. This chain joins TRBV18 and TRBJ1-2, with D possibly being TRBD1 (5 bases). With the read ending 3 residues before the CDR3 end, the germline J gene is used to fill in that end. This CDR3 contains 14 residues. Germline CDR1 KGHSH, CDR2 LQKENI.

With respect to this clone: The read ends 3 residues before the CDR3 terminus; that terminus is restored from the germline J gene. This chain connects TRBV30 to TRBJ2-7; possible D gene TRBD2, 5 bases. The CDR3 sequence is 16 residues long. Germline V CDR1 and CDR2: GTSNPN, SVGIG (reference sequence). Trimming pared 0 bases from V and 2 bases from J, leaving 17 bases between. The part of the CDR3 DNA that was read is TGTGCCTGGAGTGTTGTAAAGGAAAAACTAGCCTACGAG. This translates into CAWSVVKEKLAYE. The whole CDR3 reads CAWSVVKEKLAYEQYF. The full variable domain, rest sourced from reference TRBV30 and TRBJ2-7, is SQTIHQWPATLVQPVGSPLSLECTVEGTSNPNLYWYRQAAGRGLQLLFYSVGIGQISSEVPQNLSASRPQDRQFILSSKKLLLSDSGFYLCAWSVVKEKLAYEQYFGPGTRLTVT.

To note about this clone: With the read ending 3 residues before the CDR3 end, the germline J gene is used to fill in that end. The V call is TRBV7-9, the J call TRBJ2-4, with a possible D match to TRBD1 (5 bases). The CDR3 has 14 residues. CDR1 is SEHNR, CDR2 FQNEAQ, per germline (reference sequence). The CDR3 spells CASSARQSIYGQYF. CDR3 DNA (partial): TGTGCCAGCAGCGCCCGACAGAGTATCTATGGT. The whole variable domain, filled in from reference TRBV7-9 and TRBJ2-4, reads DTGVSQNPRHKITKRGQNVTFRCDPISEHNRLYWYRQTLGQGPEFLTYFQNEAQLEKSRLLSDRFSAERPKGSFSTLEIQRTEQGDSAMYLCASSARQSIYGQYFGAGTRLSVL.

Incomplete CDR3 DNA: TGTGCCACCAGCAGAATACAAGAGACC. The encoded protein is CATSRIQET. The full-length CDR3 reads as CATSRIQETQYF. The chain joins TRBV15 to TRBJ2-5, with D hard to call. The read comes to an end 3 residues before the CDR3 does, leaving the germline J gene to fill in the end. Germline V gives CDR1 LNHNV, CDR2 YYDKDF (reference sequence). The CDR3 is 12 residues long. The germline V and J ends were trimmed by 2 bases and 2 bases, with 3 bases remaining between them. Using reference TRBV15 and TRBJ2-5 for the parts outside the CDR3, the full variable domain is DAMVIQNPRYQVTQFGKPVTLSCSQTLNHNVMYWYQQKSSQAPKLLFHYYDKDFNNEADTPDNFQSRRPNTSFCFLDIRSPGLGDTAMYLCATSRIQETQYFGPGTRLLVL.

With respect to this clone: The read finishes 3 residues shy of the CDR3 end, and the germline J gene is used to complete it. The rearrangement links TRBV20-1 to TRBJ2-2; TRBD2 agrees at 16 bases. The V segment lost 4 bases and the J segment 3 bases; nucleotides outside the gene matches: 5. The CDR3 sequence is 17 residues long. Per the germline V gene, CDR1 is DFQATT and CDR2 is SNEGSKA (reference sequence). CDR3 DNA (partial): TGCAGTGCTAAGGGACTAGCGGGAGGGCCACACACCGGGGAG. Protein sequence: CSAKGLAGGPHTGE. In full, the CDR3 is CSAKGLAGGPHTGELFF.

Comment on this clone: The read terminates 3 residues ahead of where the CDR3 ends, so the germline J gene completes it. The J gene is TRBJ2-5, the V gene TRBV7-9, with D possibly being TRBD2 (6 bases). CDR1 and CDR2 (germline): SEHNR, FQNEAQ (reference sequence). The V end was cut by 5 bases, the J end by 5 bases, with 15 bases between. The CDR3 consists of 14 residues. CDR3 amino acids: CASSRGDRGETQYF. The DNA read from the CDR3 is TGTGCCAGCAGCCGCGGGGACCGAGGGGAGACC.

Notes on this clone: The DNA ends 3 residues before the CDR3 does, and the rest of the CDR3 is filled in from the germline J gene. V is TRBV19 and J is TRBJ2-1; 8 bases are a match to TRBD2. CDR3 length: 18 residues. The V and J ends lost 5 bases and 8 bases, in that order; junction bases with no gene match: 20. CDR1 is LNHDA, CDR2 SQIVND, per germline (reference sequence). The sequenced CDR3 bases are TGTGCCAGTAGTCACACTTTACGGGGGGGACTAGAGAAGTATGAG. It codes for CASSHTLRGGLEKYE. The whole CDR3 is CASSHTLRGGLEKYEQFF.

The sequenced part of the CDR3 DNA is TGTGCCTCCCAATTGACAAGGGGAAATTCACCC. It specifies CASQLTRGNSP. Given in full, the CDR3 is CASQLTRGNSPLHF. This chain uses TRBV2 with TRBJ1-6; the D gene is possibly TRBD1 (5 bases). Coverage ceases 3 residues before the CDR3 finishes, and the germline J gene fills in the end. Germline V gives CDR1 SNHLY, CDR2 FYNNEI. The CDR3 covers 14 residues. V was clipped by 11 bases and J by 7 bases, with 18 bases between them.

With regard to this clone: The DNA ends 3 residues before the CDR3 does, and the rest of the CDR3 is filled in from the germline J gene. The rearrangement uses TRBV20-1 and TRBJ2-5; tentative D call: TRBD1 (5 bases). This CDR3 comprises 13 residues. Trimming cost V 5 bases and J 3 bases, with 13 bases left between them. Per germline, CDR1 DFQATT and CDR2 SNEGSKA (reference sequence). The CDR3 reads CSAEKGREETQYF. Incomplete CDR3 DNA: TGCAGTGCTGAGAAGGGCAGGGAAGAGACC.

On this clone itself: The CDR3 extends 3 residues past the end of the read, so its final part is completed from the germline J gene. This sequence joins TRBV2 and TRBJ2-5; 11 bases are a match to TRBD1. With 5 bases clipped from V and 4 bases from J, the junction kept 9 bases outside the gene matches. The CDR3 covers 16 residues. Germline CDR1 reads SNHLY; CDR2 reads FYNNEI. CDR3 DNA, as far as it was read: TGTGCCAGCAGTCCCTTCGGACAGGGGGCGGGAGAGACC. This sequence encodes CASSPFGQGAGET. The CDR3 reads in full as CASSPFGQGAGETQYF.

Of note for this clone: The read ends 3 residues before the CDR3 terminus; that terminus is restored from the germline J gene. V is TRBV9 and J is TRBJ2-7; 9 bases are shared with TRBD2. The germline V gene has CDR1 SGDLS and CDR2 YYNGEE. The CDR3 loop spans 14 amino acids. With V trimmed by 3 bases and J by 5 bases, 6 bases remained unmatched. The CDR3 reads CASSARVAGDEQYF. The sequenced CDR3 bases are TGTGCCAGCAGCGCCCGGGTAGCGGGAGACGAG.

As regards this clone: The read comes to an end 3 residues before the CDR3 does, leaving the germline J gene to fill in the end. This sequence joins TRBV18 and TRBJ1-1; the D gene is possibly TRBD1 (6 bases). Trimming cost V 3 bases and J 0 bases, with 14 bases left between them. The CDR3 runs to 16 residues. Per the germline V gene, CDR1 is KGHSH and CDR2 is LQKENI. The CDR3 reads CASSPNPGQMNTEAFF. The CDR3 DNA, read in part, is TGTGCCAGCTCACCGAACCCCGGACAGATGAACACTGAA.

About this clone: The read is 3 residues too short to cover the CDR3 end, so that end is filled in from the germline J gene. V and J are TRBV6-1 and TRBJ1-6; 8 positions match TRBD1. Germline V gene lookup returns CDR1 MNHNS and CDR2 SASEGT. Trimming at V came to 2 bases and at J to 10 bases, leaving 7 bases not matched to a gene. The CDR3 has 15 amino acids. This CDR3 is CASSEQGARESPLHF. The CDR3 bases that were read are TGTGCCAGCAGTGAACAGGGGGCGCGGGAATCACCC.

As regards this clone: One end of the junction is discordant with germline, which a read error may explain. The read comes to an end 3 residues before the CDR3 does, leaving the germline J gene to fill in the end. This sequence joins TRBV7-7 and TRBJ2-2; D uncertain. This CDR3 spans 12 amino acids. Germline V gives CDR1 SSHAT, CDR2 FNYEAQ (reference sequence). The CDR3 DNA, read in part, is TGTGCTAGCAGCTCAGACACCGGGGAG. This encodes CASSSDTGE. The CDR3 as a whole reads CASSSDTGELFF.

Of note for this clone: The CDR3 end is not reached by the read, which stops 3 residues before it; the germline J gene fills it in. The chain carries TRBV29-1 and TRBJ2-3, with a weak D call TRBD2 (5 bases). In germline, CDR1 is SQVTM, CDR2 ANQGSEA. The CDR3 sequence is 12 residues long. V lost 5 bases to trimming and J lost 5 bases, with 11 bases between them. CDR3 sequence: CSVQRVGDTQYF. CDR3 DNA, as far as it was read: TGCAGCGTTCAGAGGGTTGGAGATACG.

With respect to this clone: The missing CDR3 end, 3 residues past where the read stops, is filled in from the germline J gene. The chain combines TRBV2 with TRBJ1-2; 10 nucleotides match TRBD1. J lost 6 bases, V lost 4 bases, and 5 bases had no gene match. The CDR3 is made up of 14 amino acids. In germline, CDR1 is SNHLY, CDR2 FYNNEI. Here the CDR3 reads CASSATGTGDGYTF. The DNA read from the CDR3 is TGTGCCAGCAGTGCGACCGGGACAGGGGATGGC.

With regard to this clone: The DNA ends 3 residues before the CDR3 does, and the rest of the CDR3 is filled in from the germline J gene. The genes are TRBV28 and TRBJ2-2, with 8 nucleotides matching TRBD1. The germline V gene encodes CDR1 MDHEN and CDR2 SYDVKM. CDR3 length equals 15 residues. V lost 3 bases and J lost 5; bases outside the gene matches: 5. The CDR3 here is CASSFLGQGTGELFF. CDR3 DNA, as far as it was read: TGTGCCAGCAGTTTTCTTGGACAGGGAACCGGGGAG.

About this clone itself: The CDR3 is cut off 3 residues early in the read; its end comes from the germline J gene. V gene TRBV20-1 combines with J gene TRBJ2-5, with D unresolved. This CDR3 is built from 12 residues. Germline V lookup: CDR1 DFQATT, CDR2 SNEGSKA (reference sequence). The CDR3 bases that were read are TGCAGTGCTAACCCCATACTCTCTACC. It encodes CSANPILST. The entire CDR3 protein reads CSANPILSTQYF.

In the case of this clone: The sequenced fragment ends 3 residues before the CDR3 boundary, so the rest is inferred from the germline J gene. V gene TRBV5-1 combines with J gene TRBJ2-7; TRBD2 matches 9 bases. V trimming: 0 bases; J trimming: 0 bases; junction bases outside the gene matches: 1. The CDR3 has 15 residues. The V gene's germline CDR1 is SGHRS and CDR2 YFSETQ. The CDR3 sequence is CASSLELAGSYEQYF. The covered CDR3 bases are TGCGCCAGCAGCTTGGAACTAGCGGGCTCCTACGAG.

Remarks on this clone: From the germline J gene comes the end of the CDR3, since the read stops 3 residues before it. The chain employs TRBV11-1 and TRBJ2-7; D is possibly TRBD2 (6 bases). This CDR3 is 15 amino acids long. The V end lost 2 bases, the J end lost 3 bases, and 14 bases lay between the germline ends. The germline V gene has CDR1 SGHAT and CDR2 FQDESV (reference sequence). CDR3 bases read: TGTGCCAGCAGCTTAACCGGGACTTACCTCTACGAG. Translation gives CASSLTGTYLYE. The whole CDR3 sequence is CASSLTGTYLYEQYF.

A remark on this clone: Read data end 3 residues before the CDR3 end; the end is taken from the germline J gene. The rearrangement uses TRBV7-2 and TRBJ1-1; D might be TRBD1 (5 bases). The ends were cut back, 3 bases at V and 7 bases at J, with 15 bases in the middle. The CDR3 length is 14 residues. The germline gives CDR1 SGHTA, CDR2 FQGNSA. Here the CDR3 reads CASSFGGDKVEAFF. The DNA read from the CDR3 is TGTGCCAGCAGCTTTGGAGGGGATAAAGTTGAA.

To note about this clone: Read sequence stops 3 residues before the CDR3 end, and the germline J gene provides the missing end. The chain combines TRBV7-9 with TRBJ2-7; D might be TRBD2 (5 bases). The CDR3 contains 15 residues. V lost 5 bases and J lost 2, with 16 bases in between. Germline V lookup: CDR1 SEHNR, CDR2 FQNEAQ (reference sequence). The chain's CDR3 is CASSNEGLVTYEQYF. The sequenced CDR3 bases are TGTGCCAGCAGCAACGAAGGACTGGTAACCTACGAG.

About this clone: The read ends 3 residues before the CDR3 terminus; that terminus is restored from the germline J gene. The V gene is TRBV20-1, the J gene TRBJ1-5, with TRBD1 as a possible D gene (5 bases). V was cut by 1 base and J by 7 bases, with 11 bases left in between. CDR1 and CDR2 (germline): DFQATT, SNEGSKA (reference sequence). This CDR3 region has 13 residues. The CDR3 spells CSARVREGQPQHF. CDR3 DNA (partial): TGCAGTGCTAGAGTCAGGGAGGGCCAGCCC.

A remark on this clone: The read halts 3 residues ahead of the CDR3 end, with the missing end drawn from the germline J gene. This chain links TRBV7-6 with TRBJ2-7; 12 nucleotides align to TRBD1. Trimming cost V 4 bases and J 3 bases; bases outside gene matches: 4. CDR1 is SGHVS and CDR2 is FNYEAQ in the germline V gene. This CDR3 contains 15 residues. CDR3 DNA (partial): TGTGCCAGCAGCTCTGGGACAGGGGGCAACTACGAG. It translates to CASSSGTGGNYE. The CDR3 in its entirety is CASSSGTGGNYEQYF.